The present entry profiles one T cell receptor beta chain with its context. This clonotype was seen many times. No antigen is known for it. No base qualities exist here, and no much larger clone lies one base off it. Spanning cysteine to phenylalanine, the CDR3 consists of 15 amino acids. Only the CDR3 portion is preserved as DNA: 45 bases, with reading frame beginning at the first base. Per the germline V gene (reference sequence), DFQATT is the CDR1 and SNEGSKA is the CDR2. Here V drops 6 bases and J drops 3 bases, and the junction holds 13 bases not matched to any gene. These data are taken from a study of blood T cells in healthy people across ages (dated by TCRdb to about 2015). Background on the whole study: In model experiments, template switching captured roughly one uniquely barcoded TCR beta cDNA molecule for every two T cells. Using the same blood draw, the study looked at two additional independent replicas of 1 million unique cDNA reads for two donors, one aged 18 to 29 and the other aged 80 or older. Donors of different ages were randomly distributed across sequencing lanes to avoid experimental bias. Donors were grouped into four age groups: young (average about 15 years), middle-aged (around 39), aged (about 60) and long-lived (less than 85). Using deep sequencing normalized with unique cDNA molecular identifiers, the study measured how TCR beta repertoire diversity changes with age. Study-level results and caveats: Because donor CMV infection status was unknown, age-related changes in expanded clonotypes were potentially confounded. A strong correlation was found between observed TCR beta diversity and the percentage of naive T cells measured by flow cytometry. Estimates of total diversity based on one million sequenced T cells were considered lower bounds and underestimates. Observed TCR beta diversity per million T cells fell roughly linearly with age, and a significant reduction was already apparent by age roughly 40. Since profiling was done on bulk unsorted PBMCs, naive and antigen-experienced compartments could not be conclusively compared. Compared with the aged group, more naive CD4+ T cells, fewer expanded clones and increased TCR diversity were shown by the long-lived group, suggesting age selection.

The method was 5' RACE. TCRdb shows the sequencer as Illumina HiSeq 2500. A second PCR of 7 to 11 cycles was run with a J-beta primer mix and a sample-barcoded 5' primer. A template-switch 5' adaptor carrying 12 random nucleotides introduced a unique molecular identifier onto each TCR beta cDNA molecule. At least 2.5 million CDR3-containing paired-end reads were obtained from each sample. The Mint cDNA synthesis kit, primed by a TRBC-specific oligonucleotide, was used to synthesize first-strand cDNA from all RNA. Following uracil-DNA glycosylase treatment, all cDNA underwent a first 18-cycle PCR with the universal primers M1SS and BC2_uni_R. Concerning the study's data processing: Each sample was normalized by randomly selecting 1 million high-quality reads, each carrying a distinct molecular identifier. Reads sharing molecular identifiers were discarded rather than binned into consensus sequences. MiTCR, with a Q25 quality threshold and the strictest error-elimination algorithm, was used for CDR3 identification, clonotype clustering and error correction. A nonparametric unseen species model using Euler transformation provided a lower-bound estimate of total TCR beta diversity. In-frame beta chains were kept once TCRdb had trimmed the public reads at Q25 with fastp and called clones with MiXCR. Under each unique CDR3 protein, matching rows form one entry showing the most common genes and DNA. Here the V and J calls rest on TCRdb's processing, not on the authors' analysis. This sample lists about 700,000 distinct CDR3 sequences; about 34% were detected once. 15% of the sample rests with the top ten.

The roughly 39 donors, aged roughly 6 to 100 years, were systemically healthy Caucasian individuals from Russia. Each donor gave around 9.8 milliliters of peripheral blood, collected into EDTA-treated Vacutainer tubes. Ficoll-Paque density-gradient centrifugation was used to isolate PBMCs, with at least 7 million per sample. Total RNA, at least 6 micrograms per sample, was extracted from PBMCs with Trizol reagent. The percentages of naive CD45RAhigh/CD27high T cells were determined by flow cytometry on a PBMC aliquot from every donor. The sequenced sample consisted of blood. Recombination linked TRBV20-1 to TRBJ1-2, with 7 bases matching TRBD1. The receptor was isolated from an elderly woman in good health. Donor details come from another sample of the same person, matched by shared clones. The CDR3 protein sequence reads: CSATTGALQDYGYTF. The DNA reads as follows: TGCAGTGCAACAACAGGGGCTCTCCAGGACTATGGCTACACCTTC.